The rows below give T cell receptor beta chains drawn from one sample of a study of blood T cells in healthy people across ages. TCRdb reprocessed the 5' RACE reads with MiXCR, giving one entry per CDR3 protein. The table records 780,000 or so distinct CDR3 sequences, roughly 50% of them present only once. Material for sequencing was blood. These receptors originate from a man aged 35-49 years in good health. The conserved cysteine and the conserved F or W are not part of the CDR3 here. Clone size is not always given. Where it is, it says once, few, many or a class for expanded clones.

CDR3 length: 14; V gene: TRBV28; clone size: NA; J gene: TRBJ2-7; CDR3 protein: ASSLGRVIRLYEQY
CDR3 length: 12; V gene: TRBV10-3; clone size: NA; J gene: TRBJ2-3; CDR3 protein: AIRVGEITDTQY
CDR3 length: 14; V gene: TRBV5-1; clone size: NA; J gene: TRBJ2-5; CDR3 protein: ASSPKTSGSSETQY
CDR3 length: 11; V gene: TRBV6-6; clone size: NA; J gene: TRBJ2-1; CDR3 protein: ASTWQVDNEQF
CDR3 length: 11; V gene: TRBV25-1; clone size: few; J gene: TRBJ1-2; CDR3 protein: ASSDGVGGGYT
CDR3 length: 13; V gene: TRBV6-5; clone size: once; J gene: TRBJ2-2; CDR3 protein: ASSYGAANTGELF
CDR3 length: 10; V gene: TRBV7-2; clone size: NA; J gene: TRBJ2-4; CDR3 protein: ASRGVQNIQY
CDR3 length: 12; V gene: TRBV6-6; clone size: few; J gene: NA; CDR3 protein: ASSATAHVYEQY
CDR3 length: 14; V gene: TRBV27; clone size: NA; J gene: TRBJ1-1; CDR3 protein: ASSRNTGQGATEAF
CDR3 length: 11; V gene: TRBV29-1; clone size: NA; J gene: TRBJ1-2; CDR3 protein: SVDAGQPYGYT
CDR3 length: 14; V gene: TRBV7-2; clone size: few; J gene: TRBJ2-3; CDR3 protein: ASSPLGGGVTDTQY
CDR3 length: 15; V gene: TRBV12-3/TRBV12-4; clone size: few; J gene: TRBJ2-3; CDR3 protein: ASSRVGLAGITDTQY
CDR3 length: 15; V gene: TRBV3-1; clone size: NA; J gene: TRBJ2-3; CDR3 protein: ASSQVKTSGFTDTQY
CDR3 length: 18; V gene: TRBV10-3; clone size: NA; J gene: TRBJ2-2; CDR3 protein: AISESRVARDGLVTGELF
CDR3 length: 10; V gene: TRBV27; clone size: few; J gene: TRBJ2-3; CDR3 protein: ASYVPADTQY
CDR3 length: 11; V gene: TRBV2; clone size: NA; J gene: TRBJ2-1; CDR3 protein: ASSETGRSEQF
CDR3 length: 11; V gene: TRBV4-3; clone size: NA; J gene: TRBJ2-1; CDR3 protein: ASSQGLAAEQF
CDR3 length: 14; V gene: TRBV4-2; clone size: few; J gene: TRBJ2-7; CDR3 protein: ASSQDLAGVLSEQY
CDR3 length: 10; V gene: TRBV5-8; clone size: few; J gene: TRBJ1-4; CDR3 protein: ASSLMNEKLF
CDR3 length: 10; V gene: TRBV5-1; clone size: NA; J gene: TRBJ1-2; CDR3 protein: ASSVSGNGYT
CDR3 length: 10; V gene: TRBV21-1; clone size: NA; J gene: TRBJ2-1; CDR3 protein: ATGLTSSEQF
CDR3 length: 12; V gene: TRBV20-1; clone size: NA; J gene: NA; CDR3 protein: SALGLAGEETQY
CDR3 length: 13; V gene: TRBV7-9; clone size: NA; J gene: TRBJ1-4; CDR3 protein: ASSHPSLKGEKLF